The 17 T cell receptor beta chains below were found in one sample sequenced in a study of CD8 T cells in Susac syndrome. An amount of RNA that ranged from about 0.45 to 1 ug was reverse transcribed with random hexamers. TCRdb called the immunoSEQ multiplex PCR reads again in MiXCR, with one record for every CDR3 protein. This repertoire shows 100,000 to 150,000 distinct CDR3 sequences, roughly 94% found once; its top ten account for 0.25% to 0.3%. What was sequenced was CD8+ T cells from PBMCs. Receptor source: a human donor with Susac syndrome.

This clonotype was detected once. V is TRBV21-1 and J is TRBJ1-1; TRBD1 is the table's D call and was not checked against the DNA. TRBV21-1 is tagged as a pseudogene. This CDR3 spans 13 amino acids. The CDR3 sequence: CASPRVWGTEAFF. The CDR3 DNA follows: TGTGCCAGCCCCCGGGTCTGGGGCACTGAAGCTTTCTTT.

The chain is built from TRBV20-1 and TRBJ1-5, with D tentatively TRBD1 (5 bases). The V end lost 0 bases, the J end lost 0 bases, and 15 bases lay between the germline ends. This CDR3 comprises 17 residues. The V gene's germline CDR1 is DFQATT and CDR2 SNEGSKA (reference sequence). In DNA form, the CDR3 reads TGCAGTGCTAGAGATCCGTGGGGGAGTGATAGCAATCAGCCCCAGCATTTT. Translating gives CSARDPWGSDSNQPQHF.

This clonotype was seen once. V usage is TRBV20-1 and J usage is TRBJ1-1, with a weak D call TRBD1 (5 bases). The CDR3 extends over 14 amino acids. V gave up 5 bases and J gave up 0 bases, with 13 bases separating them. CDR1 is DFQATT, CDR2 SNEGSKA, per germline (reference sequence). CDR3 DNA: TGCAGTGCTGGAATGGAGGGGCTGAACACTGAAGCTTTCTTT. This codes for CSAGMEGLNTEAFF.

The chain carries TRBV7-2 and TRBJ2-7; D possibly corresponds to TRBD1 (5 bases). Per germline, CDR1 SGHTA and CDR2 FQGNSA. The CDR3 consists of 15 residues. V was pared by 1 base and J by 0 bases, with 10 bases between. CDR3 residues: CASSLGGVLSYEQYF. The CDR3, as DNA: TGTGCCAGCAGCTTAGGGGGCGTGCTCTCCTACGAGCAGTACTTC.

This clonotype was recorded once. V gene TRBV19 combines with J gene TRBJ2-1; 7 bases are shared with TRBD2. CDR1 is LNHDA, CDR2 SQIVND, per germline (reference sequence). There are 15 residues in the CDR3. V was clipped by 9 bases and J by 4 bases; unmatched bases: 12. CDR3 loop: CASTSSGLTYNEQFF. The CDR3 DNA reads as TGTGCCAGCACGTCTAGCGGACTGACATACAATGAGCAGTTCTTC.

The chain has TRBV9 and TRBJ2-7; D is perhaps TRBD2 (5 bases). The CDR3 is made up of 14 amino acids. V was clipped by 0 bases and J by 2 bases, with 9 bases between them. The germline V gene encodes CDR1 SGDLS and CDR2 YYNGEE. This chain's CDR3 is CASSVAGNTYEQYF. Written as DNA, the CDR3 is TGTGCCAGCAGCGTAGCGGGGAATACCTACGAGCAGTACTTC.

The chain carries TRBV12-5 and TRBJ1-5, with a tentative D call TRBD1 (6 bases). Germline-derived CDR1 and CDR2 are LGHNT and FRNRAP. V was trimmed by 4 bases and J by 5 bases, leaving 9 bases between them. CDR3 length: 13 residues. CDR3 in DNA: TGTGCTAGTGGTTGGGGGCGCGATCAGCCCCAGCATTTT. Its translation: CASGWGRDQPQHF.

The rearrangement uses TRBV11-2 and TRBJ1-5; the D gene is possibly TRBD1 (6 bases). The CDR3 is made up of 15 amino acids. Trimming shortened V by 3 bases and J by 2 bases, and 11 bases separated the two germline ends. Germline CDR1 reads SGHAT; CDR2 reads FQNNGV. The CDR3 here is CASSFGRGGNQPQHF. The CDR3 nucleotides are TGTGCCAGCAGCTTTGGCAGGGGAGGCAATCAGCCCCAGCATTTT.

The chain uses TRBV9 and TRBJ2-7; tentatively, D is TRBD2 (5 bases). Germline CDR1 and CDR2: SGDLS and YYNGEE. V lost 3 bases, J lost 4 bases, and 14 bases lay in between. This CDR3 spans 14 amino acids. CDR3 loop: CASSDPARGYEQYF. The CDR3 region has the DNA TGTGCCAGCAGCGATCCCGCTCGGGGTTACGAGCAGTACTTC. Looking up the rest from reference TRBV9 and TRBJ2-7 gives the full variable domain: DSGVTQTPKHLITATGQRVTLRCSPRSGDLSVYWYQQSLDQGLQFLIQYYNGEERAKGNILERFSAQQFPDLHSELNLSSLELGDSALYFCASSDPARGYEQYFGPGTRLTVT.

This chain connects TRBV29-1 to TRBJ1-1; D not certain. Per the germline V gene, CDR1 is SQVTM and CDR2 is ANQGSEA. The CDR3 loop spans 14 amino acids. The ends were cut back, 1 base at V and 2 bases at J, with 11 bases in the middle. This CDR3 is CSVEGYPGNTEAFF. The CDR3 DNA reads as TGCAGCGTTGAAGGTTATCCGGGTAACACTGAAGCTTTCTTT. Based on the CDR3 plus reference TRBV29-1 and TRBJ1-1, the full variable domain is SAVISQKPSRDICQRGTSLTIQCQVDSQVTMMFWYRQQPGQSLTLIATANQGSEATYESGFVIDKFPISRPNLTFSTLTVSNMSPEDSSIYLCSVEGYPGNTEAFFGQGTRLTVV.

The CDR3 sequence is CAISDITGTNTEAFF. For the CDR3, the DNA is TGTGCCATCAGCGATATCACAGGGACGAACACTGAAGCTTTCTTT. The rearrangement uses TRBV10-3 and TRBJ1-1; D might be TRBD1 (6 bases). V was pared by 6 bases and J by 1 base, with 15 bases between. The germline gives CDR1 ENHRY, CDR2 SYGVKD. The CDR3 sequence is 15 residues long.

V and J are TRBV27 and TRBJ2-1; D gene unclear. The germline V gene has CDR1 MNHEY and CDR2 SMNVEV (reference sequence). V dropped 3 bases and J dropped 6 bases, with 9 bases sitting between them. The CDR3 is 13 residues long. The CDR3 DNA reads as TGTGCCAGCAGTTTTGGCGTTATCAATGAGCAGTTCTTC. Its translation: CASSFGVINEQFF.

This rearrangement joins TRBV29-1 to TRBJ2-5; TRBD1 agrees at 9 bases. V lost 6 bases to trimming and J lost 1 base; unmatched junction nucleotides: 3. Germline CDR1 reads SQVTM; CDR2 reads ANQGSEA. The CDR3 loop spans 13 amino acids. CDR3 in amino acids: CSVEQGAQETQYF. DNA of the CDR3: TGCAGCGTGGAACAGGGGGCCCAAGAGACCCAGTACTTC.

The V gene is TRBV12-3 or TRBV12-4, the J gene TRBJ2-7, with D hard to call. The CDR3 consists of 12 residues. V was shortened by 5 bases and J by 5 bases, with 10 bases between the two germline ends. The CDR3 nucleotides read TGTGCCAGCAGTCCCCGGGTGGACGAGCAGTACTTC. Its protein product is CASSPRVDEQYF.

The chain is built from TRBV29-1 and TRBJ1-2, with D possibly being TRBD1 (5 bases). The CDR3 extends over 15 amino acids. Germline CDR1 SQVTM, CDR2 ANQGSEA. V was shortened by 1 base and J by 0 bases, with 12 bases between the two germline ends. The CDR3: CSVEGLTATNYGYTF. The CDR3 DNA is TGCAGCGTTGAAGGGCTGACAGCGACTAACTATGGCTACACCTTC.

V gene TRBV4-1 combines with J gene TRBJ1-2, with 7 nucleotides matching TRBD1. The junction had 4 bases not matched to a gene; V was cut back by 3 bases and J by 6 bases. This CDR3 spans 13 amino acids. CDR1 is MGHRA and CDR2 is YSYEKL in the germline V gene. DNA for the CDR3: TGCGCCAGCAGCCACCACGGACAGGATGGCTACACCTTC. Residues: CASSHHGQDGYTF.

This chain uses TRBV20-1 with TRBJ2-7; TRBD1 might be the D (6 bases). The V and J ends lost 4 bases and 3 bases respectively, with 16 bases between them. Germline CDR1 DFQATT, CDR2 SNEGSKA (reference sequence). This CDR3 is 14 amino acids long. This chain's CDR3 is CSANDRSLSYEQYF. CDR3 nucleotides: TGCAGTGCTAATGACAGGTCTTTGAGCTACGAGCAGTACTTC.